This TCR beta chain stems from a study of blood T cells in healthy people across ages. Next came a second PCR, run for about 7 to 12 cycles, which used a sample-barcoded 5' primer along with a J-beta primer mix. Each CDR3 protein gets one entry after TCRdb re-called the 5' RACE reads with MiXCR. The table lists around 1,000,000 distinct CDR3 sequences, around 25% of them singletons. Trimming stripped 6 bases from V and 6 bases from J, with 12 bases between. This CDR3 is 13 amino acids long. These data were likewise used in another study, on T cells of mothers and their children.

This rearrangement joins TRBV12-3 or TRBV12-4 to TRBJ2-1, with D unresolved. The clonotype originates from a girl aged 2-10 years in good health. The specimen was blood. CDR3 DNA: TGTGCCAGCAGATATTATGCAGGCAATGAGCAGTTCTTC. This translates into CASRYYAGNEQFF.